This TCR beta chain came from a study of T-cell reconstitution after alpha-beta-depleted transplantation in children. This clonotype was seen repeatedly, ten times or more. For TCRbeta, the library was prepared with unique molecular identifiers. TCRdb independently ran MiXCR on the PCR reads; one entry per CDR3 protein. Found here are more than 85,000 distinct CDR3 sequences, about a tenth of them singletons; the top ten hold more than 7%. CDR3 length: 13 residues. With 7 bases removed from V and 5 bases from J, the gap between germline ends came to 15 bases. The germline V gene encodes CDR1 DFQATT and CDR2 SNEGSKA (reference sequence).

V gene TRBV20-1 combines with J gene TRBJ2-4, with D possibly matching TRBD2 (5 bases). The sequenced sample was PBMCs from the stem cell graft donor, obtained from the stem cell graft. The TCR comes from a human donor who donated a stem cell graft to a child with acute lymphoblastic leukemia. The CDR3 nucleotides are TGCAGTGGCCCGTCTAGCCCCCAAAACATTCAGTACTTC. Translating gives CSGPSSPQNIQYF.